This TCR beta chain was obtained from a study of cytomegalovirus exposure and HLA in healthy donors. Study information: According to later analysis, the same platform produced the roughly 130 validation and about 700 first-cohort repertoires.

Study-wide results and limits: Through in vitro validation, three CMV-associated chains were shown to be specific for CMV antigens. Associated with cytomegalovirus, according to the listing, were around 160 TCR beta chains.

Clones were read by immunoSEQ multiplex PCR, and TCRdb kept only the in-frame ones, dropping some. The profile shows 100,000 or so clones, more than 75% of them singletons. Concerning this clone: Its target is not known.

Germline V gene sequence: CDR1 MNHNY, CDR2 SVGAGI (reference sequence). V lost 0 bases, J lost 2 bases, and 14 bases lay in between. The CDR3 loop spans 16 amino acids. This sequence originates from a man aged 18 to 30 in good health and CMV-seropositive. The sample comprised PBMCs. This chain joins TRBV6-6 and TRBJ2-7; D is unclear. The CDR3: CASSYSFASKTYEQYF. As DNA, the CDR3 is TGTGCCAGCAGTTACTCGTTCGCGTCCAAGACCTACGAGCAGTACTTC.